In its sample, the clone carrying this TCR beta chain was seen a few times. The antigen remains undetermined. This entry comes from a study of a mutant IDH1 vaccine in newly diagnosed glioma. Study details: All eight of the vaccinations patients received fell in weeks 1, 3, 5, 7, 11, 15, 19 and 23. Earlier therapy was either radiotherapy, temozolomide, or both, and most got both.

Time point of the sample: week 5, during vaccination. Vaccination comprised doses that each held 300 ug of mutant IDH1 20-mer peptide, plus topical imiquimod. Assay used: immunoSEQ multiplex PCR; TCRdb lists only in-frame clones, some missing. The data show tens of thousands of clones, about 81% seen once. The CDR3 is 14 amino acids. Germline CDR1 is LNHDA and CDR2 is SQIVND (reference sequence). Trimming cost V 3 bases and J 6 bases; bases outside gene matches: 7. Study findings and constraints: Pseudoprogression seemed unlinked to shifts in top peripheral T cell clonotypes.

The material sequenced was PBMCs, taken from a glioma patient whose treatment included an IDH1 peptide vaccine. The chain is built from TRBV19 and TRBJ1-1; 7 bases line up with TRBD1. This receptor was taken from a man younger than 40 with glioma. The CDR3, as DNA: TGTGCCAGTAGTATCGGAGGGGGCGGACCTGAAGCTTTCTTT. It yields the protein CASSIGGGGPEAFF.